The 27 T cell receptor beta chains presented below share a single source sample, sequenced in a study of blood T cell repertoires in COVID-19. The repertoire was sequenced with immunoSEQ multiplex PCR; TCRdb's copy has only in-frame clones and lacks some. In the table there are under 150,000 clones, under 90% of which are singletons. Sequenced material: peripheral blood. Every receptor here comes from a human donor in a cohort sampled during active COVID-19.

V and J are TRBV5-6 and TRBJ1-3; maybe TRBD1 (6 bases). The V gene's germline CDR1 is SGHDT and CDR2 YYEEEE. The length of the CDR3 is 16 residues. The V end was cut by 4 bases, the J end by 2 bases, with 16 bases between. This CDR3 reads CASSPLGGGTGNTIYF. The CDR3 nucleotides read TGTGCCAGCAGCCCGTTAGGGGGGGGCACTGGAAACACCATATATTTT. Full variable domain (rest looked up from reference TRBV5-6 and TRBJ1-3): DAGVTQSPTHLIKTRGQQVTLRCSPKSGHDTVSWYQQALGQGPQFIFQYYEEEERQRGNFPDRFSGHQFPNYSSELNVNALLLGDSALYLCASSPLGGGTGNTIYFGEGSWLTVV.

The chain couples TRBV2 to TRBJ1-5; 10 bases line up with TRBD1. CDR1 and CDR2 (germline): SNHLY, FYNNEI. Trimming at V came to 3 bases and at J to 7 bases, leaving 6 bases not matched to a gene. This CDR3 is 15 amino acids long. CDR3 in DNA: TGTGCCAGCAGTGATCGGACAGGGGGAAGCCAGCCCCAGCATTTT. This translates into CASSDRTGGSQPQHF. The whole variable domain, filled in from reference TRBV2 and TRBJ1-5, reads EPEVTQTPSHQVTQMGQEVILRCVPISNHLYFYWYRQILGQKVEFLVSFYNNEISEKSEIFDDQFSVERPDGSNFTLKIRSTKLEDSAMYFCASSDRTGGSQPQHFGDGTRLSIL.

The V call is TRBV6-5, the J call TRBJ2-3; 12 positions match TRBD2. The germline gives CDR1 MNHEY, CDR2 SVGAGI. After removal of 7 bases from V and 2 bases from J, the junction contained 4 bases not matched to a gene. The CDR3 runs 15 residues. The CDR3 coding sequence is TGTGCCAGCACCGGACTAGCGGGGCACACAGATACGCAGTATTTT. Translating gives CASTGLAGHTDTQYF.

The rearrangement joins TRBV7-2 to TRBJ1-2; 9 bases line up with TRBD1. CDR3 length: 14 residues. Trimming at V came to 5 bases and at J to 4 bases, leaving 5 bases not matched to a gene. CDR1 and CDR2 from the germline V gene are SGHTA and FQGNSA. The CDR3 loop is CASSRDREAYGYTF. CDR3 DNA sequence: TGTGCCAGCAGCAGGGACAGGGAAGCCTATGGCTACACCTTC.

The table lists this clone with a count of one. The J gene is TRBJ1-1, the V gene TRBV29-1; 11 nucleotides agree with TRBD1. The germline CDR1 and CDR2 sequences are SQVTM and ANQGSEA. The J segment lost 5 bases and the V segment lost 4 bases, leaving 6 bases of the junction unmatched. The CDR3 is made up of 14 amino acids. DNA for the CDR3: TGCAGCGTTGTGGGACAGGGGGTCGGGACTGAAGCTTTCTTT. Translating it yields CSVVGQGVGTEAFF.

The chain combines TRBV27 with TRBJ1-4; TRBD1 matches 10 bases. This CDR3 is built from 18 residues. J was trimmed by 2 bases and V by 5 bases; bases with no gene match: 11. Per the germline V gene, CDR1 is MNHEY and CDR2 is SMNVEV (reference sequence). The chain's CDR3 is CASSPSGQGFTTNEKLFF. DNA for the CDR3: TGTGCCAGCAGTCCCTCGGGACAGGGGTTTACGACTAATGAAAAACTGTTTTTT.

The gene calls are TRBV29-1 and TRBJ2-2; D unclear. The CDR3 contains 11 residues. The ends were cut back, 2 bases at V and 8 bases at J, with 6 bases in the middle. The germline V gene has CDR1 SQVTM and CDR2 ANQGSEA. CDR3 nucleotides: TGCAGCGTTGAAACACCGGGGGAGCTGTTTTTT. Protein product: CSVETPGELFF.

The chain combines TRBV7-9 with TRBJ2-3, with a tentative D call TRBD2 (5 bases). The CDR3 has 13 residues. Trimming pared 3 bases from V and 14 bases from J, leaving 18 bases between. Germline-derived CDR1 and CDR2 are SEHNR and FQNEAQ (reference sequence). CDR3 residues: CASSLSSTGRGYF. As DNA, the CDR3 is TGTGCCAGCAGCTTGTCTAGCACTGGCCGGGGGTATTTT.

The rearrangement uses TRBV6-2 or TRBV6-3 and TRBJ2-1, with D perhaps TRBD2 (7 bases). The ends were cut back, 0 bases at V and 4 bases at J, with 13 bases in the middle. Looked up from germline, CDR1 is MNHEY and CDR2 is SVGEGT. CDR3 length: 16 residues. The CDR3 spells CASSYSGGARYNEQFF. The CDR3 DNA reads as TGTGCCAGCAGTTACTCGGGGGGGGCGAGGTACAATGAGCAGTTCTTC.

This rearrangement joins TRBV7-3 to TRBJ2-3; D ambiguous. Germline CDR1 is SGHTA and CDR2 is FQGTGA. The CDR3 extends over 13 amino acids. V was cut by 5 bases and J by 5 bases, with 11 bases left in between. CDR3 in amino acids: CASSPLPEDTQYF. The CDR3 bases are TGTGCCAGCAGCCCACTCCCTGAAGATACGCAGTATTTT. Looking up the rest from reference TRBV7-3 and TRBJ2-3 gives the full variable domain: GAGVSQTPSNKVTEKGKYVELRCDPISGHTALYWYRQSLGQGPEFLIYFQGTGAADDSGLPNDRFFAVRPEGSVSTLKIQRTERGDSAVYLCASSPLPEDTQYFGPGTRLTVL.

The table lists this clone with a few counts. This chain joins TRBV29-1 and TRBJ1-1, with D uncertain. CDR1 and CDR2 (germline): SQVTM, ANQGSEA. V gave up 2 bases and J gave up 0 bases, with 4 bases separating them. This CDR3 spans 12 amino acids. The DNA for the CDR3 is TGCAGCGTTGAACAGTTGAACACTGAAGCTTTCTTT. Its translation is CSVEQLNTEAFF.

The chain joins TRBV9 to TRBJ2-3; TRBD2 matches at 7 bases. V shed 0 bases and J 0 bases; nucleotides not matched to a gene: 4. Germline assignment: CDR1 SGDLS and CDR2 YYNGEE. This CDR3 comprises 16 residues. CDR3 sequence: CASSVAAGMSTDTQYF. The CDR3 DNA follows: TGTGCCAGCAGCGTAGCAGCGGGGATGAGCACAGATACGCAGTATTTT.

The chain has TRBV5-6 and TRBJ1-4, with D perhaps TRBD1 (5 bases). The germline V gene has CDR1 SGHDT and CDR2 YYEEEE. This CDR3 contains 15 residues. V dropped 3 bases and J dropped 10 bases, with 19 bases sitting between them. This CDR3 reads CASSSGGGVLGKLFF. The CDR3, as DNA: TGTGCCAGCAGCTCCGGTGGGGGGGTCTTGGGAAAACTGTTTTTT.

V usage is TRBV18 and J usage is TRBJ2-5, with D possibly TRBD1 on 5 matching bases. The germline V gene encodes CDR1 KGHSH and CDR2 LQKENI. There are 14 residues in the CDR3. V was shortened by 2 bases and J by 4 bases, with 11 bases between the two germline ends. CDR3 sequence reads: CASSPIRAGETQYF. Written as DNA, the CDR3 is TGTGCCAGCTCACCAATCAGGGCAGGAGAGACCCAGTACTTC. Full variable domain (missing parts from reference TRBV18 and TRBJ2-5): NAGVMQNPRHLVRRRGQEARLRCSPMKGHSHVYWYRQLPEEGLKFMVYLQKENIIDESGMPKERFSAEFPKEGPSILRIQQVVRGDSAAYFCASSPIRAGETQYFGPGTRLLVL.

This chain connects TRBV27 to TRBJ2-5; 10 bases agree with TRBD1. The CDR3 length is 17 residues. In germline, CDR1 is MNHEY, CDR2 SMNVEV (reference sequence). J gave up 4 bases and V 2 bases, and 10 bases lay outside the gene matches. The DNA of the CDR3 is TGTGCCAGCAGTTTAGAGCTAACGGGGACAGGGGTAGAGACCCAGTACTTC. Translation gives CASSLELTGTGVETQYF.

The chain couples TRBV2 to TRBJ1-2; D possibly corresponds to TRBD1 (6 bases). Germline CDR1 reads SNHLY; CDR2 reads FYNNEI. This CDR3 has 16 residues. The germline V and J ends were trimmed by 2 bases and 8 bases, with 21 bases remaining between them. DNA of the CDR3: TGTGCCAGCAGTGAAAGGGCAACAGGGATGGTCTCAGGCTACACCTTC. Its translation is CASSERATGMVSGYTF. The full variable domain, in which reference TRBV2 and TRBJ1-2 provide the parts outside the CDR3, is EPEVTQTPSHQVTQMGQEVILRCVPISNHLYFYWYRQILGQKVEFLVSFYNNEISEKSEIFDDQFSVERPDGSNFTLKIRSTKLEDSAMYFCASSERATGMVSGYTFGSGTRLTVV.

The chain is built from TRBV12-3 or TRBV12-4 and TRBJ1-2; possibly TRBD1 for D (6 bases). CDR3 length: 13 amino acids. V was shortened by 4 bases and J by 9 bases, with 15 bases between the two germline ends. In nucleotides, the CDR3 is TGTGCCAGCAGTTCCTCAACCGGGACACGCTACACCTTC. It yields the protein CASSSSTGTRYTF.

The V gene is TRBV28, the J gene TRBJ2-7; the D is unclear. V was clipped by 10 bases and J by 0 bases, with 16 bases between them. This CDR3 region has 14 residues. The germline V gene encodes CDR1 MDHEN and CDR2 SYDVKM. The CDR3 nucleotides read TGTGCCATCTCGATGACTGTGAGCTCCTACGAGCAGTACTTC. Translation: CAISMTVSSYEQYF.

CDR3 bases: TGTGCCAGCAGCTTAGAAGCGGGCCTGAACACCGGGGAGCTGTTTTTT. Its translation is CASSLEAGLNTGELFF. The V and J genes are TRBV11-2 and TRBJ2-2, with D possibly matching TRBD2 (6 bases). V was shortened by 0 bases and J by 1 base, with 9 bases between the two germline ends. CDR3 length equals 16 residues. The germline gives CDR1 SGHAT, CDR2 FQNNGV.

V usage is TRBV10-1 and J usage is TRBJ2-3; tentatively, D is TRBD2 (5 bases). Germline lookup yields CDR1 WNHNN and CDR2 SYGVQD (reference sequence). CDR3 length equals 13 residues. The germline V and J ends were trimmed by 4 bases and 4 bases, with 9 bases remaining between them. CDR3 in amino acids: CASSAASSDTQYF. CDR3 sequence (DNA): TGCGCCAGCAGTGCGGCTAGCTCAGATACGCAGTATTTT.

The CDR3 sequence: CASSSSQGVWGGYTF. DNA for the CDR3: TGTGCCAGCAGCTCGTCACAGGGGGTTTGGGGAGGCTACACCTTC. The chain links TRBV11-3 to TRBJ1-2; TRBD1 matches 8 bases. Germline lookup yields CDR1 SGHNT and CDR2 YENEEA. Trimming took 4 bases from V and 8 from J; bases not matched to a gene: 12. The CDR3 is made up of 15 amino acids.

The CDR3 reads CASSLSGASNQPQHF. CDR3 coding DNA: TGTGCCAGCAGTTTGTCAGGGGCGAGCAATCAGCCCCAGCATTTT. The rearrangement uses TRBV28 and TRBJ1-5; D may be TRBD1 (6 bases). Per germline, CDR1 MDHEN and CDR2 SYDVKM. The V and J ends lost 3 bases and 1 base respectively, with 10 bases between them. The CDR3 is 15 amino acids. The full variable domain, in which reference TRBV28 and TRBJ1-5 provide the parts outside the CDR3, is DVKVTQSSRYLVKRTGEKVFLECVQDMDHENMFWYRQDPGLGLRLIYFSYDVKMKEKGDIPEGYSVSREKKERFSLILESASTNQTSMYLCASSLSGASNQPQHFGDGTRLSIL.

The CDR3 nucleotides are TGTGCCATCAGGGGGGGGCAGGGGCACGAGGAGCTGTTTTTT. Translating gives CAIRGGQGHEELFF. The rearrangement uses TRBV10-3 and TRBJ2-2, with D possibly matching TRBD2 (7 bases). Germline V gene data show CDR1 as ENHRY and CDR2 as SYGVKD. CDR3 length: 14 amino acids. With 6 bases removed from V and 10 bases from J, the gap between germline ends came to 18 bases.

The chain has TRBV11-2 and TRBJ2-3, with 9 bases lining up with TRBD1. The germline V gene has CDR1 SGHAT and CDR2 FQNNGV. With 5 bases clipped from V and 6 bases from J, the junction kept 6 bases outside the gene matches. The CDR3 extends over 14 amino acids. CDR3 nucleotide sequence: TGTGCCAGCAGCAACCGGGACAGGGAGGATACGCAGTATTTT. This translates into CASSNRDREDTQYF.

The chain links TRBV7-2 to TRBJ1-3; D not certain. The CDR3 totals 16 residues. Germline V gene data show CDR1 as SGHTA and CDR2 as FQGNSA. V lost 4 bases to trimming and J lost 0 bases, with 13 bases between them. The CDR3 bases are TGTGCCAGCAGCTCCGCCGGGTCTACCTCTGGAAACACCATATATTTT. Translated: CASSSAGSTSGNTIYF.

The chain employs TRBV28 and TRBJ1-5; possibly TRBD1 for D (5 bases). The germline V and J ends were trimmed by 5 bases and 3 bases, with 14 bases remaining between them. CDR1 and CDR2 from the germline V gene are MDHEN and SYDVKM. CDR3 length: 15 amino acids. The CDR3 reads CASSMWDSDNQPQHF. CDR3 coding DNA: TGTGCCAGCAGTATGTGGGACTCAGACAATCAGCCCCAGCATTTT.

The sample holds one count of this clone. The chain links TRBV11-2 to TRBJ1-2; the match to TRBD1 covers 8 bases. The germline V gene encodes CDR1 SGHAT and CDR2 FQNNGV. V gave up 1 base and J gave up 4 bases; unmatched junction bases: 8. This CDR3 has 16 amino acids. CDR3 nucleotide sequence: TGTGCCAGCAGCTTAGTTATGCAGGGGGCGGGCTATGGCTACACCTTC. Encoded protein: CASSLVMQGAGYGYTF.